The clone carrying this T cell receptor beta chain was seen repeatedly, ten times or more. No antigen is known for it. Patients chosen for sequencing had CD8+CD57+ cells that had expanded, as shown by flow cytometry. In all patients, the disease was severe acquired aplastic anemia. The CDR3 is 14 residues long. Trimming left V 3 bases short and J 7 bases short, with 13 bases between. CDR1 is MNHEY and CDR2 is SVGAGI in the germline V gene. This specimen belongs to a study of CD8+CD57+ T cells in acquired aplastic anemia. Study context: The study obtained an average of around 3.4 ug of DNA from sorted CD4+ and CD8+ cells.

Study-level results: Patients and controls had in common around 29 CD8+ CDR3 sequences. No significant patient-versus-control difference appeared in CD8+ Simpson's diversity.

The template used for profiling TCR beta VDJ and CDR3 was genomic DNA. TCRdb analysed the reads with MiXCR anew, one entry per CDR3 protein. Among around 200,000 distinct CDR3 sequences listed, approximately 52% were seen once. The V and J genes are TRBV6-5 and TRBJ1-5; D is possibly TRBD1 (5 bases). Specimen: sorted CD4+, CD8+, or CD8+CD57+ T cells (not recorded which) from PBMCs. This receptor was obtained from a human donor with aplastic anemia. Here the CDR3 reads CASSYGRERQPQHF. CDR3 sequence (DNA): TGTGCCAGCAGTTATGGCAGGGAACGACAGCCCCAGCATTTT.